The 25 T cell receptor beta chains below were found in one sample sequenced in a study of shared clonotypes between healthy human individuals. Clones were read by immunoSEQ multiplex PCR, and TCRdb kept only the in-frame ones, dropping some. The table has roughly 1,000,000 clones, 78% seen once. Sequenced sample: memory CD4+ T cells from PBMCs. Subset given: CD45RA-negative fraction. These TCRs come from a man younger than 35 in good health. Some clones in this sample may be carry-over from other donors' samples.

This rearrangement joins TRBV9 to TRBJ1-1; D ambiguous. This CDR3 region has 16 residues. Looked up from germline, CDR1 is SGDLS and CDR2 is YYNGEE. Trimming cost V 0 bases and J 3 bases, with 15 bases left between them. The CDR3 DNA follows: TGTGCCAGCAGCGTAGCTGGGGTGGGCTCGGACACTGAAGCTTTCTTT. Translated, it gives CASSVAGVGSDTEAFF.

In its sample, this clone was seen a few times. CDR3 nucleotides: TGCGCCAGCAAAGGCGGACTAGCAGCAGGGGACAATGAGCAGTTCTTC. Its translation: CASKGGLAAGDNEQFF. The chain joins TRBV10-1 to TRBJ2-1, with 8 bases fitting TRBD2. The CDR3 totals 16 residues. Germline V gene lookup returns CDR1 WNHNN and CDR2 SYGVQD (reference sequence). J gave up 5 bases and V 7 bases, and 13 bases lay outside the gene matches.

The V gene is TRBV10-2, the J gene TRBJ2-3; 7 bases are shared with TRBD2. CDR1 WSHSY and CDR2 SAAADI come from the germline V gene. The trim removed 0 bases at V and 9 bases at J, leaving 24 bases unmatched. CDR3 length equals 20 residues. The DNA for the CDR3 is TGCGCCAGCAGTGAGTCCGGGGGGAGTTCAGCGCTACCTGCACATGTAACGCAGTATTTT. This translates into CASSESGGSSALPAHVTQYF.

The chain employs TRBV2 and TRBJ1-5; D is ambiguous. Germline values: CDR1 SNHLY, CDR2 FYNNEI. CDR3 length equals 14 residues. V was trimmed by 4 bases and J by 5 bases, leaving 12 bases between them. For the CDR3, the DNA is TGTGCCAGCAGTGCGAGTAGTCGGGATCAGCCCCAGCATTTT. It specifies CASSASSRDQPQHF.

This chain links TRBV5-1 with TRBJ2-7; 9 positions agree with TRBD1. Germline assignment: CDR1 SGHRS and CDR2 YFSETQ. The junction had 7 bases not matched to a gene; V was cut back by 3 bases and J by 6 bases. The CDR3 sequence is 14 residues long. DNA of the CDR3: TGCGCCAGCAGCTGGATGGGACAGGGAGGCGAGCAGTACTTC. Residues: CASSWMGQGGEQYF.

The genes are TRBV19 and TRBJ2-7, with D uncertain. Germline CDR1 reads LNHDA; CDR2 reads SQIVND (reference sequence). Trimming cost V 7 bases and J 0 bases, with 7 bases left between them. There are 12 residues in the CDR3. The CDR3: CASMGDSYEQYF. The CDR3 bases are TGTGCCAGTATGGGCGACTCCTACGAGCAGTACTTC. Complete variable domain (other parts from reference TRBV19 and TRBJ2-7): DGGITQSPKYLFRKEGQNVTLSCEQNLNHDAMYWYRQDPGQGLRLIYYSQIVNDFQKGDIAEGYSVSREKKESFPLTVTSAQKNPTAFYLCASMGDSYEQYFGPGTRLTVT.

The J gene is TRBJ1-1, the V gene TRBV6-5; 8 nucleotides line up with TRBD1. Germline V gives CDR1 MNHEY, CDR2 SVGAGI. V lost 6 bases and J lost 0; bases outside the gene matches: 3. This CDR3 has 14 amino acids. The CDR3 nucleotides are TGTGCCAGCAGACCAGGGGGCTTGAACACTGAAGCTTTCTTT. It yields the protein CASRPGGLNTEAFF.

As concerns this clone: This sample includes further DNA sequences coding for the same CDR3. The chain has TRBV5-1 and TRBJ1-4; D unresolved. CDR1 SGHRS and CDR2 YFSETQ come from the germline V gene. The germline V and J ends were trimmed by 4 bases and 0 bases, with 7 bases remaining between them. The CDR3 runs 14 residues. CDR3 protein: CASSLTATNEKLFF. The CDR3 DNA reads as TGCGCCAGCAGCCTGACTGCAACTAATGAAAAACTGTTTTTT.

This clone was seen once. J is TRBJ1-1 and V is TRBV5-4, with D possibly TRBD1 on 6 matching bases. The CDR3 runs to 15 residues. Germline V gene sequence: CDR1 SGHNT, CDR2 YYREEE (reference sequence). Trimming cost V 2 bases and J 5 bases, with 16 bases left between them. The CDR3 sequence is CASSLPQGLGTEAFF. CDR3 in DNA: TGTGCCAGCAGCTTACCACAGGGTTTGGGTACTGAAGCTTTCTTT.

This sequence joins TRBV7-2 and TRBJ2-5, with a tentative D call TRBD1 (5 bases). From germline, CDR1 is SGHTA and CDR2 FQGNSA. The CDR3 loop spans 15 amino acids. The ends were cut back, 5 bases at V and 0 bases at J, with 13 bases in the middle. This CDR3 reads CASSRGQGYQETQYF. For the CDR3, the DNA is TGTGCCAGCAGCCGCGGTCAGGGCTACCAAGAGACCCAGTACTTC.

The rearrangement joins TRBV18 to TRBJ1-5; 7 nucleotides match TRBD1. The CDR3 is 15 residues long. Germline V gene sequence: CDR1 KGHSH, CDR2 LQKENI. Trimming took 2 bases from V and 6 from J; bases not matched to a gene: 7. This CDR3 is CASSPGGQISQPQHF. The CDR3 DNA is TGTGCCAGCTCACCAGGGGGACAGATTAGTCAGCCCCAGCATTTT.

This sequence joins TRBV30 and TRBJ1-1; D not certain. There are 13 residues in the CDR3. Trimming removed 3 bases at V and 5 bases at J, with 13 bases between. From germline, CDR1 is GTSNPN and CDR2 SVGIG (reference sequence). The CDR3 sequence: CAWSWVVGTEAFF. The CDR3 nucleotides are TGTGCCTGGAGCTGGGTGGTGGGAACTGAAGCTTTCTTT.

This chain links TRBV28 with TRBJ2-2; 7 bases line up with TRBD2. Germline V gene sequence: CDR1 MDHEN, CDR2 SYDVKM. The CDR3 is 16 residues long. With V trimmed by 4 bases and J by 7 bases, 12 bases remained unmatched. DNA of the CDR3: TGTGCCAGCAGTTCCCCAACGGCGGGAGCGGTCGGGGAGCTGTTTTTT. Translated: CASSSPTAGAVGELFF.

In its sample, this clone was seen once. The chain uses TRBV5-5 and TRBJ2-7; no clear D gene. The CDR3 length is 14 residues. CDR1 and CDR2 (germline): SGHKS, YYEKEE (reference sequence). The V and J ends lost 2 bases and 7 bases respectively, with 16 bases between them. This CDR3 is CASSLLTRVGEQYF. The CDR3 coding sequence is TGTGCCAGCAGCTTACTCACCCGCGTTGGTGAGCAGTACTTC.

This clone was seen a single time. Other DNA variants within this sample encode the same CDR3. V is TRBV5-4 and J is TRBJ2-7; TRBD2 agrees at 7 bases. With V trimmed by 4 bases and J by 6 bases, 4 bases remained unmatched. The germline V gene encodes CDR1 SGHNT and CDR2 YYREEE (reference sequence). There are 12 residues in the CDR3. CDR3 DNA: TGTGCCAGCAGCCCTGGCGGGGGCGAGCAGTACTTC. It translates to CASSPGGGEQYF.

The gene calls are TRBV20-1 and TRBJ2-3, with D possibly matching TRBD2 (5 bases). CDR3 length: 11 amino acids. Germline CDR1 DFQATT, CDR2 SNEGSKA (reference sequence). Trimming took 3 bases from V and 6 from J, leaving 7 bases between them. Written as DNA, the CDR3 is TGCAGTGCTAGGAAGCGGGATACGCAGTATTTT. Translated: CSARKRDTQYF.

V and J are TRBV5-5 and TRBJ2-2; D perhaps matches TRBD1 (6 bases). The CDR3 length is 16 residues. Trimming cost V 1 base and J 1 base, with 11 bases left between them. The germline CDR1 and CDR2 sequences are SGHKS and YYEKEE (reference sequence). The CDR3 loop is CASSLLGGENTGELFF. Here the CDR3 DNA reads TGTGCCAGCAGCTTGTTAGGGGGAGAGAACACCGGGGAGCTGTTTTTT.

This chain joins TRBV28 and TRBJ1-2; the match to TRBD1 covers 9 bases. Germline assignment: CDR1 MDHEN and CDR2 SYDVKM. CDR3 size: 14 residues. J gave up 8 bases and V 3 bases, and 7 bases lay outside the gene matches. DNA for the CDR3: TGTGCCAGCAGTTTGAGGACAGGGGCTTCGGGCTACACCTTC. It codes for CASSLRTGASGYTF.

The chain couples TRBV13 to TRBJ2-5, with 9 positions matching TRBD1. The V and J ends lost 1 base and 1 base, in that order; junction bases with no gene match: 10. The CDR3 covers 18 residues. Germline V gene lookup returns CDR1 PRHDT and CDR2 FYEKMQ (reference sequence). CDR3: CASSLEINAGQGQETQYF. For the CDR3, the DNA is TGTGCCAGCAGCTTAGAGATCAACGCGGGACAGGGCCAAGAGACCCAGTACTTC. The full variable domain, its missing parts supplied by reference TRBV13 and TRBJ2-5, is AAGVIQSPRHLIKEKRETATLKCYPIPRHDTVYWYQQGPGQDPQFLISFYEKMQSDKGSIPDRFSAQQFSDYHSELNMSSLELGDSALYFCASSLEINAGQGQETQYFGPGTRLLVL.

The chain uses TRBV7-2 and TRBJ1-2, with 9 bases fitting TRBD1. The CDR3 sequence is 17 residues long. V shed 4 bases, J shed 2 bases, and the junction held 11 bases outside the gene matches. Germline-derived CDR1 and CDR2 are SGHTA and FQGNSA. CDR3 nucleotides: TGTGCCAGCAGCTCAAGGGGCGACAGGGGGACGAACTATGGCTACACCTTC. As protein: CASSSRGDRGTNYGYTF. Based on the CDR3 plus reference TRBV7-2 and TRBJ1-2, the full variable domain is GAGVSQSPSNKVTEKGKDVELRCDPISGHTALYWYRQSLGQGLEFLIYFQGNSAPDKSGLPSDRFSAERTGGSVSTLTIQRTQQEDSAVYLCASSSRGDRGTNYGYTFGSGTRLTVV.

The V gene is TRBV4-1, the J gene TRBJ1-5; D not resolved. V was clipped by 1 base and J by 1 base, with 11 bases between them. Germline assignment: CDR1 MGHRA and CDR2 YSYEKL. This CDR3 has 16 residues. CDR3 residues: CASSQAGVSSNQPQHF. CDR3 nucleotides: TGCGCCAGCAGCCAAGCTGGAGTGTCAAGCAATCAGCCCCAGCATTTT.

This clone was recorded only once. The V gene is TRBV7-3, the J gene TRBJ2-1; TRBD2 agrees at 7 bases. Germline V CDR1 and CDR2: SGHTA, FQGTGA. V lost 1 base to trimming and J lost 2 bases; unmatched junction nucleotides: 2. CDR3 length: 15 residues. CDR3 DNA sequence: TGTGCCAGCAGCTTAAGGCGGGAGCCCTACAATGAGCAGTTCTTC. Translated: CASSLRREPYNEQFF.

This clone came up many times. This chain joins TRBV5-6 and TRBJ1-2; D is unresolved. Germline V gene data show CDR1 as SGHDT and CDR2 as YYEEEE. The CDR3 has 17 residues. The V end was cut by 0 bases, the J end by 6 bases, with 21 bases between. The CDR3 is CASSLDLILTPEDGYTF. The CDR3 coding sequence is TGTGCCAGCAGCTTGGACCTGATTCTGACCCCAGAGGATGGCTACACCTTC.

This clone occurred a few times. This specimen includes other DNA sequences encoding the same CDR3. The rearrangement joins TRBV20-1 to TRBJ2-3, with D unclear. Germline V gene lookup returns CDR1 DFQATT and CDR2 SNEGSKA (reference sequence). Trimming pared 4 bases from V and 2 bases from J, leaving 4 bases between. The CDR3 loop spans 11 amino acids. The CDR3 loop is CSANPTDTQYF. CDR3 DNA: TGCAGTGCTAACCCCACAGATACGCAGTATTTT.

The V call is TRBV11-3, the J call TRBJ2-2; possible D gene TRBD1, 6 bases. The germline V gene has CDR1 SGHNT and CDR2 YENEEA. CDR3 size: 16 residues. Trimming stripped 0 bases from V and 4 bases from J, with 12 bases between. The CDR3 sequence: CASSLDPGRGTGELFF. The CDR3 nucleotides are TGTGCCAGCAGCTTAGATCCGGGCAGGGGCACCGGGGAGCTGTTTTTT.